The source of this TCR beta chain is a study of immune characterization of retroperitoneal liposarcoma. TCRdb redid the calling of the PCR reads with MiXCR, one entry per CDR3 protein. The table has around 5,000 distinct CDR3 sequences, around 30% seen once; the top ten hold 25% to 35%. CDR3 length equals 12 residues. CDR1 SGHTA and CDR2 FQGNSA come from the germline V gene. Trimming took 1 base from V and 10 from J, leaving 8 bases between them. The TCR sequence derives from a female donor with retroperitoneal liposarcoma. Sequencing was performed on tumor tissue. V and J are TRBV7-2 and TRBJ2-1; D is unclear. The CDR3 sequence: CASSLGYYEQFF. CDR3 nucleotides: TGTGCCAGCAGCTTAGGATATTACGAGCAGTTCTTC.